Here is one T cell receptor (beta chain) with its context. The entry originates in a study of shared clonotypes between healthy human individuals. Germline CDR1 and CDR2: SGHRS and YFSETQ. The V end was cut by 5 bases, the J end by 5 bases, with 11 bases between. The CDR3 sequence is 13 residues long. For each subset, genomic DNA was distributed in equal portions over several immunoSEQ plates. Clones were sequenced by immunoSEQ multiplex PCR, and TCRdb holds only the in-frame ones, with some missing. The top ten clones hold over 8.5% of a sample with about 230,000 clones, approximately 65% of them seen once. Each donor was a Caucasian adult residing in Nashville, Tennessee. Memory CD4+ cells were the fraction left after CD45RA+ naive selection.

Sequencing was carried out using memory CD4+ T cells sorted from blood. Documented subset: CD45RA-negative fraction. The sequence was obtained from a man aged 25 to 40 in good health. The chain recombines TRBV5-1 with TRBJ2-1, with D possibly matching TRBD1 (6 bases). This CDR3 is CASRQGTNNEQFF. CDR3 coding DNA: TGCGCCAGCAGGCAGGGGACAAACAATGAGCAGTTCTTC.